A selection of T cell receptor beta chains follows, all from one sample in a study of neurological immune-mediated disorders. TCRdb reprocessed the 5' RACE reads via MiXCR and lists one record per CDR3 protein. The sample includes more than 50,000 distinct CDR3 sequences, roughly 8.4% seen only once; the top ten take 1.5% to 2%. Sample: PBMCs. These receptors originate from a woman between 40 and 50 years old in good health. Each CDR3 is given with its conserved first and last residue. A D gene is named only where the DNA matches it firmly. Some rows mark clone size as missing; the rest say once, few, many or name a class of expanded clone.

v_gene	d_gene	j_gene	abundance	CDR3nt	CDR3aa
TRBV5-1	.	TRBJ1-5	many	TGCGCCAGCAGCAGGTGGTCAGGTCAGCCCCAGCATTTT	CASSRWSGQPQHF
TRBV3-1	TRBD1	TRBJ2-1	many	TGTGCCAGCAGCTCCCGGACACAGGGGTGGTTCAATGAGCAGTTCTTC	CASSSRTQGWFNEQFF
TRBV4-1	.	TRBJ1-5	many	TGCGCCAGCAGCCGAGAAAGGGATCAGCCCCAGCATTTT	CASSRERDQPQHF
TRBV6-5	.	TRBJ2-1	few	TGTGCCAGCAGTCTTCGAACCAGGGGCAGTTACAATGAGCAGTTCTTC	CASSLRTRGSYNEQFF
TRBV27	.	TRBJ2-1	many	TGTGCCAGCAGTTTATATGACACAACAAGCTCCTACAATGAGCAGTTCTTC	CASSLYDTTSSYNEQFF
TRBV7-9	.	TRBJ1-1	many	TGTGCCAGCAGCTTAGCGTTGGGCAACCCCGTGAACACTGAAGCTTTCTTT	CASSLALGNPVNTEAFF
TRBV5-6	.	TRBJ2-3	many	TGTGCCAGCAGCGGCGGATACACAGATACGCAGTATTTT	CASSGGYTDTQYF
TRBV2	.	TRBJ1-5	few	TGTGCCAGCAGTCGGGGCGGCAGGGGTAGCAATCAGCCCCAGCATTTT	CASSRGGRGSNQPQHF
TRBV15	TRBD2	TRBJ2-4	.	TGTGCCACCAGCTCGCCAAACCGCGGGCGGGGGAACATTCAGTACTTC	CATSSPNRGRGNIQYF
TRBV4-2	TRBD2	TRBJ2-5	many	TGTGCCAGCAGCCACACTAGCGGGGGCGGGACCCAGTACTTC	CASSHTSGGGTQYF
TRBV20-1	.	TRBJ1-5	many	TGCAGTGCTAGAGAGGGGGGGGCGGGCTATCAGCCCCAGCATTTT	CSAREGGAGYQPQHF